This T cell receptor beta chain was sequenced during a study of blood T cell repertoires in COVID-19. V was pared by 3 bases and J by 9 bases, with 9 bases between. CDR1 is KGHSH and CDR2 is LQKENI in the germline V gene. This CDR3 contains 12 residues. Methods used by the authors: Nucleated cell number was recorded as an estimate derived from reference gene primer amplification. TCRdb keeps only in-frame clones here, not all; method: immunoSEQ multiplex PCR. That table furnishes V, J and clone size, whereas the DNA furnished D and trimming. The sample has around 300,000 clones, about nine tenths seen once.

The gene calls are TRBV18 and TRBJ2-1; a possible D gene is TRBD2 (6 bases). This receptor was identified in a woman between 40 and 55 years old who had recovered from COVID-19. The sample comprised peripheral blood. CDR3 sequence reads: CASSPREIEQFF. The DNA for the CDR3 is TGTGCCAGCTCACCCCGGGAGATTGAGCAGTTCTTC.